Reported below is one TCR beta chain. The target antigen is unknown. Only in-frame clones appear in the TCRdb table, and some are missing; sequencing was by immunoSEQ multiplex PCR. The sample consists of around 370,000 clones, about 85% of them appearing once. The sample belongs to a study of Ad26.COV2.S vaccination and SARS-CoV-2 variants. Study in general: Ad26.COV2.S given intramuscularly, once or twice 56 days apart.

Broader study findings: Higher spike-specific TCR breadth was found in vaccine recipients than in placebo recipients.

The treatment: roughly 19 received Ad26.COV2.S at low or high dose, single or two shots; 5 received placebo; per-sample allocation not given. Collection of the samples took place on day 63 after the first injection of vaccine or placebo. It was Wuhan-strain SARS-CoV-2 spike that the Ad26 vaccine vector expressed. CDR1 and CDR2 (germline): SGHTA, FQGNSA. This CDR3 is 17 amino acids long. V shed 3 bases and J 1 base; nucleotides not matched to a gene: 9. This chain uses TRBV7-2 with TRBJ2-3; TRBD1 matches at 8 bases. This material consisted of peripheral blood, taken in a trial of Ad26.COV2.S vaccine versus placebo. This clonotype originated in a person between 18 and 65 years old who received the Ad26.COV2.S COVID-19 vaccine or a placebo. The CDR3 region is CASSLGPVTGGTDTQYF. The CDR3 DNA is TGTGCCAGCAGCTTGGGTCCGGTGACAGGGGGCACAGATACGCAGTATTTT.